Listed below are T cell receptor beta chains from one sample, sequenced in a study of T cell repertoires in cytomegalovirus infection. In TCRdb, the reads were re-called with MiXCR into one record per CDR3 protein. The repertoire consists of some 110,000 distinct CDR3 sequences, with 9.5% to 13% occurring once and the leading ten covering approximately 33%. These TCRs are of unknown antigen specificity. Sequenced sample: PBMCs, sequenced either directly or after in vitro stimulation (not recorded which). The source of these receptors is a human donor in good health (CMV status not recorded). Some clones in this sample may be carry-over from other donors' samples. Both conserved end residues are part of each CDR3. A D gene is named only where the DNA matches it firmly. Clone size is given for some rows only: seen once, a few or many times, or a class if the clone is expanded.

d_gene	len	j_gene	abundance	v_gene	CDR3nt	CDR3aa
TRBD2	15	TRBJ2-2	many	TRBV12-3/TRBV12-4	TGTGCCAGCAGCCCTAGCGGGAGTGGAACCGGGGAGCTGTTTTTT	CASSPSGSGTGELFF
.	15	TRBJ1-1	.	TRBV14	TGTGCCAGCAGCCCCCTAGGGTCCGGAAACACTGAAGCTTTCTTT	CASSPLGSGNTEAFF
TRBD2	18	TRBJ2-3	many	TRBV7-2	TGTGCCAGCAGCGACTCACGCGGGGCGGGAGTTGGTTCAGATACGCAGTATTTT	CASSDSRGAGVGSDTQYF
.	12	TRBJ1-4	.	TRBV30	TGTGCCTGGAGTGTGGTGCATGAAAAACTGTTTTTT	CAWSVVHEKLFF
.	17	TRBJ2-5	many	TRBV27	TGTGCCAGCAGTCCGTGGGGACGGGGAACATTGCAAGAGACCCAGTACTTC	CASSPWGRGTLQETQYF
.	13	TRBJ2-1	many	TRBV15	TGTGCCACCAGCAGAGCCTCCTACAATGAGCAGTTCTTC	CATSRASYNEQFF
.	14	TRBJ1-2	.	TRBV5-4	TGTGCCAGCAGCTTGGAGGCAGGGATCTATGGCTACACCTTC	CASSLEAGIYGYTF
TRBD1	17	TRBJ1-1	.	TRBV5-4	TGTGCCAGCAGCTTGGTACCGGGACAGGGAGGAAACACTGAAGCTTTCTTT	CASSLVPGQGGNTEAFF
.	15	TRBJ1-1	many	TRBV7-2	TGTGCCAGCAGCTTAGGAATTGGGATGAACACTGAAGCTTTCTTT	CASSLGIGMNTEAFF
TRBD2	15	TRBJ2-2	few	TRBV11-2	TGTGCCAGCGGCGGGAGGGGAGTGAACACCGGGGAGCTGTTTTTT	CASGGRGVNTGELFF
.	14	TRBJ2-1	few	TRBV7-6	TGTGCCAGCAGCTTAGTTGGGGACTACAATGAGCAGTTCTTC	CASSLVGDYNEQFF
.	15	TRBJ2-6	many	TRBV7-3	TGTGCCAGCAGCTTTGCGGGTACTGGGGCCAACGTCCTGACTTTC	CASSFAGTGANVLTF
.	13	TRBJ1-1	many	TRBV29-1	TGCAGCGTCATAGGACAGCCGAACACTGAAGCTTTCTTT	CSVIGQPNTEAFF
.	15	TRBJ1-2	.	TRBV11-2	TGTGCCAGCAGCGCCACAGGGAGGGCTAACTATGGCTACACCTTC	CASSATGRANYGYTF
TRBD1	15	TRBJ1-3	.	TRBV7-6	TGTGCCAGCAGGGAACAGGGGGCTCCTGGAAACACCATATATTTT	CASREQGAPGNTIYF
.	15	TRBJ2-1	many	TRBV11-2	TGTGCCAGCAGCTTAGTGGGTCCGCCAACAGATGAGCAGTTCTTC	CASSLVGPPTDEQFF
.	13	TRBJ1-2	medium-sized	TRBV12-3/TRBV12-4	TGTGCCAGCAGTCACCGGGCCGACTTTGGCTACACCTTC	CASSHRADFGYTF
.	18	TRBJ1-5	many	TRBV19	TGTGCCAGTAGTGCCTCCAGGGGCCCTTCAACTAGCAATCAGCCCCAGCATTTT	CASSASRGPSTSNQPQHF
.	14	TRBJ2-3	.	TRBV6-5	TGTGCCAGCAGTTACCGAGGGGGGACAGATACGCAGTATTTT	CASSYRGGTDTQYF
.	16	TRBJ2-5	many	TRBV5-4	TGTGCCAGCAGCATTTTGACAGGCAAAGGGTGGGAGACCCAGTACTTC	CASSILTGKGWETQYF
TRBD1	16	TRBJ2-6	many	TRBV6-6	TGTGCCAGCTTTCCGGGACAGGGGGCTGGGGCCAACGTCCTGACTTTC	CASFPGQGAGANVLTF
TRBD1	15	TRBJ2-7	many	TRBV7-2	TGTGCCAGCAGCAGGGGACAGGGTAGGCCCTACGAGCAGTACTTC	CASSRGQGRPYEQYF
.	13	TRBJ1-1	few	TRBV7-4	TGTGCCAGCAGGACCCCCGGAAACACTGAAGCTTTCTTT	CASRTPGNTEAFF
TRBD1	15	TRBJ1-3	.	TRBV6-6	TGTGCCAGCAGAACCTCAGGGGGCTCTGGAAACACCATATATTTT	CASRTSGGSGNTIYF
.	13	TRBJ2-5	.	TRBV20-1	TGCAGTGCTTTGGGCGGGTACCAAGAGACCCAGTACTTC	CSALGGYQETQYF
.	15	TRBJ2-6	many	TRBV28	TGTGCCAGCAGTTTATTAGGCTCTGGGGCCAACGTCCTGACTTTC	CASSLLGSGANVLTF
.	14	TRBJ1-6	many	TRBV7-2	TGTGCCAGCAGCTCGGACAGCTATAATTCACCCCTCCACTTT	CASSSDSYNSPLHF
.	15	TRBJ1-3	.	TRBV19	TGTGCCAGCCGCCGAGAAGGGGGGAGAGGAAACACCATATATTTT	CASRREGGRGNTIYF
TRBD2	15	TRBJ2-1	many	TRBV28	TGTGCCAGCAGTTTACCGGGACTAGCTTCCAATGAGCAGTTCTTC	CASSLPGLASNEQFF
.	17	TRBJ1-2	many	TRBV10-3	TGTGCCATCAGTGAGTCGACGATTTTAGGAGTCTCCTATGGCTACACCTTC	CAISESTILGVSYGYTF
TRBD2	17	TRBJ2-2	many	TRBV7-2	TGTGCCAGCAGTCGAGGGACTAGCGGGAGGGGCACCGGGGAGCTGTTTTTT	CASSRGTSGRGTGELFF
TRBD2	15	TRBJ2-3	few	TRBV27	TGTGCCAGCAGTTTTCGACTAGCCGTCACAGATACGCAGTATTTT	CASSFRLAVTDTQYF
.	14	TRBJ1-6	many	TRBV6-1	TGTGCCAGCAAGGACAGTCTTTATAATTCACCCCTCCACTTT	CASKDSLYNSPLHF
.	15	TRBJ1-2	.	TRBV28	TGTGCCAGCAGTTTACTGTCCTCAGGAGGCTATGGCTACACCTTC	CASSLLSSGGYGYTF
TRBD2	16	TRBJ2-5	many	TRBV7-2	TGTGCCAGCAGCGCACGACTAGCGGGGTACCAAGAGACCCAGTACTTC	CASSARLAGYQETQYF
.	12	TRBJ1-5	many	TRBV7-2	TGTGCCAGCAGTTCCGGCCGGGAGCCCCAGCATTTT	CASSSGREPQHF
.	12	TRBJ2-2	.	TRBV29-1	TGCAGCGTGTTGAGTTTCACCGGGGAGCTGTTTTTT	CSVLSFTGELFF
.	16	TRBJ2-3	many	TRBV6-5	TGTGCCAGCAGACCTAGGTCGGGCGAGGTTCATGATACGCAGTATTTT	CASRPRSGEVHDTQYF
TRBD2	16	TRBJ2-1	many	TRBV5-1	TGCGCCAGCAGCTGGGCTCCTCTAGCGGGAGGGGATGAGCAGTTCTTC	CASSWAPLAGGDEQFF
.	12	TRBJ2-1	few	TRBV27	TGTGCCAGCAGCCACAACTACAATGAGCAGTTCTTC	CASSHNYNEQFF
.	13	TRBJ2-3	.	TRBV25-1	TGTGCCAGCAGCGGCACCGGACCAGGCACGCAGTATTTT	CASSGTGPGTQYF
.	14	TRBJ2-1	few	TRBV4-3	TGCGCCAGCAGCCAAAGTTCTAGGCGTAATGAGCAGTTCTTC	CASSQSSRRNEQFF
.	15	TRBJ2-2	many	TRBV7-6	TGTGCCAGCAGAGATACCGGGGACGCCCCAGGGGAGCTGTTTTTT	CASRDTGDAPGELFF
TRBD2	17	TRBJ2-5	many	TRBV11-2	TGTGCCAGCAGCTTAGTCGGGCCTAGCGGAAAGGTAGAGACCCAGTACTTC	CASSLVGPSGKVETQYF
.	14	TRBJ1-3	many	TRBV7-8	TGTGCCAGCAGCGCGACAGGTCCTGGAAACACCATATATTTT	CASSATGPGNTIYF
.	18	TRBJ2-3	many	TRBV7-6	TGTGCCAGCAGCGAATCAACCGGGACACCTTTTAGCACAGATACGCAGTATTTT	CASSESTGTPFSTDTQYF
TRBD1	14	TRBJ1-1	.	TRBV19	TGTGCCAGTAGTAGGGGGGACAGGAACACTGAAGCTTTCTTT	CASSRGDRNTEAFF
.	13	TRBJ2-1	many	TRBV7-2	TGTGCCAGCAGCTTAGAACCGGACAATGAGCAGTTCTTC	CASSLEPDNEQFF
.	16	TRBJ1-2	.	TRBV12-3/TRBV12-4	TGTGCCAGCAGTGTTACATCGGGGAATGGAAACTATGGCTACACCTTC	CASSVTSGNGNYGYTF
TRBD2	17	TRBJ2-7	few	TRBV6-5	TGTGCCAGCAGAAGAATACAGGGACTAGCGGGATCCAACGAGCAGTACTTC	CASRRIQGLAGSNEQYF
.	16	TRBJ2-5	many	TRBV7-2	TGTGCCAGCAGCTTAGACGTTTGGAGGGATCAAGAGACCCAGTACTTC	CASSLDVWRDQETQYF
.	13	TRBJ1-1	.	TRBV29-1	TGCAGCGTTGTTTCAGGGCGGAACACTGAAGCTTTCTTT	CSVVSGRNTEAFF